The 28 T cell receptor beta chains listed next were all sequenced from one sample in a study of T cells after yellow fever vaccination. TCRdb re-called the 5' RACE reads with MiXCR, one entry per CDR3 protein. The table shows 200,000 to 300,000 distinct CDR3 sequences, with approximately 3.5% occurring only once. The input for sequencing was PBMCs, taken 15 days after the yellow fever booster vaccination. The origin of the receptors is a man younger than 35 who received the YFV17D yellow fever vaccine.

Many counts were recorded for this clonotype. The chain recombines TRBV6-5 with TRBJ2-2, with D maybe TRBD1 (6 bases). The germline CDR1 and CDR2 sequences are MNHEY and SVGAGI. The CDR3 is 15 residues long. With 5 bases removed from V and 1 base from J, the gap between germline ends came to 11 bases. This CDR3 reads CASSPTTGNTGELFF. DNA of the CDR3: TGTGCCAGCAGTCCTACGACAGGGAACACCGGGGAGCTGTTTTTT.

This clonotype has at least ten counts. This rearrangement joins TRBV20-1 to TRBJ2-7; D might be TRBD1 (7 bases). The V gene lost 5 bases and the J gene lost 3 bases, with 14 bases spanning the gap. The CDR3 consists of 13 residues. The germline V gene encodes CDR1 DFQATT and CDR2 SNEGSKA (reference sequence). Here the CDR3 reads CSAGRQGGYEQYF. In DNA form, the CDR3 reads TGCAGTGCTGGAAGACAGGGAGGCTACGAGCAGTACTTC.

The chain has TRBV13 and TRBJ1-6; 7 bases align to TRBD1. The CDR3 runs to 14 residues. From germline, CDR1 is PRHDT and CDR2 FYEKMQ (reference sequence). V lost 5 bases to trimming and J lost 10 bases; unmatched junction nucleotides: 8. The CDR3 bases are TGTGCCAGCAGCCTCCGGACAGGAAGGTCACCCCTCCACTTT. It specifies CASSLRTGRSPLHF.

This clonotype was recorded many times. The chain carries TRBV5-1 and TRBJ2-1; a weak D match, TRBD1 (7 bases). Trimming removed 4 bases from V and 9 bases from J, with 29 bases in between. This CDR3 is 18 amino acids long. Looked up from germline, CDR1 is SGHRS and CDR2 is YFSETQ. In nucleotides, the CDR3 is TGCGCCAGCAGCCTTGGAGGGGGATGGAGGGGGCGGAACCCTGAGCAGTTCTTC. This codes for CASSLGGGWRGRNPEQFF.

The table lists this clonotype with many counts. This chain links TRBV4-2 with TRBJ2-5; D is ambiguous. Trimming shortened V by 1 base and J by 5 bases, and 8 bases separated the two germline ends. CDR3 length: 13 residues. CDR1 and CDR2 from the germline V gene are LGHNA and YNFKEQ. The CDR3 loop reads CASSQAPEETQYF. DNA of the CDR3: TGTGCCAGCAGCCAAGCCCCTGAGGAGACCCAGTACTTC.

This clonotype was detected many times. The chain employs TRBV7-8 and TRBJ2-3, with D possibly being TRBD1 (5 bases). The CDR3 has 14 residues. The germline CDR1 and CDR2 sequences are SGHVS and FQNEAQ. Trimming removed 2 bases from V and 2 bases from J, with 8 bases in between. The CDR3 nucleotides read TGTGCCAGCAGCTTACAGGGAAACACAGATACGCAGTATTTT. Protein sequence: CASSLQGNTDTQYF.

This clonotype was recorded many times. The chain recombines TRBV5-5 with TRBJ2-5; 9 nucleotides line up with TRBD2. Germline lookup yields CDR1 SGHKS and CDR2 YYEKEE (reference sequence). Trimming cost V 4 bases and J 5 bases; bases outside gene matches: 9. This CDR3 spans 15 amino acids. Written as DNA, the CDR3 is TGTGCCAGCAGCCGTATAGCGGGGGTTGAGGAGACCCAGTACTTC. Translation: CASSRIAGVEETQYF.

This clonotype was counted at least ten times. This chain joins TRBV12-3 or TRBV12-4 and TRBJ1-2; D uncertain. Trimming pared 6 bases from V and 3 bases from J, leaving 11 bases between. The CDR3 has 13 residues. The chain's CDR3 is CASRPSVDYGYTF. The CDR3, as DNA: TGTGCCAGCAGACCATCAGTTGACTATGGCTACACCTTC.

This clonotype was detected many times. V usage is TRBV15 and J usage is TRBJ1-6, with 10 positions matching TRBD1. Per germline, CDR1 LNHNV and CDR2 YYDKDF (reference sequence). The ends lost 1 base at V and 10 bases at J; junction bases unmatched: 4. The CDR3 runs 15 residues. The CDR3 sequence: CATSRGTGGKSPLHF. Written as DNA, the CDR3 is TGTGCCACCAGCAGAGGGACAGGGGGGAAATCACCCCTCCACTTT. Filled out from reference TRBV15 and TRBJ1-6, the complete variable domain reads DAMVIQNPRYQVTQFGKPVTLSCSQTLNHNVMYWYQQKSSQAPKLLFHYYDKDFNNEADTPDNFQSRRPNTSFCFLDIRSPGLGDTAMYLCATSRGTGGKSPLHFGNGTRLTVT.

This clonotype was detected many times. This chain links TRBV20-1 with TRBJ2-3; the match to TRBD2 covers 7 bases. Germline CDR1 DFQATT, CDR2 SNEGSKA (reference sequence). This CDR3 has 13 residues. Trimming cost V 0 bases and J 5 bases; bases outside gene matches: 2. CDR3: CSARDGRRDTQYF. In DNA, the CDR3 is TGCAGTGCTAGAGACGGGAGGAGAGATACGCAGTATTTT.

Remarks on this clonotype: An end of the junction does not agree with germline; a read error may underlie this. This chain uses TRBV5-1 with TRBJ2-2; tentatively, D is TRBD1 or TRBD2 (5 bases each). CDR1 SGHRS and CDR2 YFSETQ come from the germline V gene. CDR3 size: 12 residues. The CDR3 DNA sequence: TGCGCCAGCTGGTCCCCACCTGGGGGGCTGTTTTTT. Its protein product is CASWSPPGGLFF.

This clonotype appeared a few times. V gene TRBV7-2 combines with J gene TRBJ2-1; 7 positions agree with TRBD1. V shed 2 bases and J 0 bases; nucleotides not matched to a gene: 1. This CDR3 contains 15 residues. Per the germline V gene, CDR1 is SGHTA and CDR2 is FQGNSA. The DNA of the CDR3 is TGTGCCAGCAGCTTAACAGGGGACTCCTACAATGAGCAGTTCTTC. As protein: CASSLTGDSYNEQFF.

There are many counts of this clonotype. Written as DNA, the CDR3 is TGTGCCAGCAGTTTGGGACTAGCGGGGGACGAGACCCAGTACTTC. Its translation is CASSLGLAGDETQYF. The chain recombines TRBV4-2 with TRBJ2-5; TRBD2 aligns across 14 bases. The germline CDR1 and CDR2 sequences are LGHNA and YNFKEQ. Trimming cost V 6 bases and J 5 bases; bases outside gene matches: 5. The CDR3 has 15 residues.

This clonotype was seen at least ten times. This chain joins TRBV10-2 and TRBJ2-3, with 12 bases fitting TRBD2. The V gene end was trimmed by 7 bases and the J gene end by 6 bases; junction bases not matched to a gene: 5. Germline V gene sequence: CDR1 WSHSY, CDR2 SAAADI. CDR3 size: 14 residues. CDR3 amino acids: CASTRLAGADTQYF. The CDR3 DNA reads as TGCGCCAGCACCAGACTAGCGGGGGCGGATACGCAGTATTTT.

This clonotype has a count of ten or more. This CDR3 reads CASSYNRGREQYV. CDR3 nucleotide sequence: TGTGCCAGCAGTTACAACAGGGGTCGCGAGCAGTACGTC. The chain joins TRBV28 to TRBJ2-7; 7 bases agree with TRBD1. CDR3 length: 13 amino acids. V shed 4 bases and J 6 bases; nucleotides not matched to a gene: 6. In germline, CDR1 is MDHEN, CDR2 SYDVKM.

This clonotype was observed a few times. V is TRBV29-1 and J is TRBJ1-2, with D perhaps matching TRBD1 (5 bases). Trimming stripped 5 bases from V and 4 bases from J, with 11 bases between. CDR1 and CDR2 from the germline V gene are SQVTM and ANQGSEA. The CDR3 runs 12 residues. DNA of the CDR3: TGCAGCGTTCCGAGACAGTCCTATGGCTACACCTTC. This gives the protein CSVPRQSYGYTF.

The table lists this clonotype with many counts. V is TRBV20-1 and J is TRBJ1-5; TRBD1 is a possible D gene (5 bases). The ends were cut back, 6 bases at V and 0 bases at J, with 9 bases in the middle. Germline V CDR1 and CDR2: DFQATT, SNEGSKA (reference sequence). The CDR3 loop spans 13 amino acids. The CDR3 DNA reads as TGCAGTGCCTCAGGGAATAGCAATCAGCCCCAGCATTTT. This gives the protein CSASGNSNQPQHF.

Many counts were recorded for this clonotype. This chain joins TRBV3-1 and TRBJ2-3, with unresolved D. There are 14 residues in the CDR3. Germline V gene sequence: CDR1 LGHDT, CDR2 YNNKEL (reference sequence). V lost 0 bases to trimming and J lost 3 bases, with 7 bases between them. CDR3 in amino acids: CASSQDVGTDTQYF. CDR3 coding DNA: TGTGCCAGCAGCCAAGACGTAGGAACAGATACGCAGTATTTT.

V and J are TRBV23-1 and TRBJ2-1, with a weak D call TRBD1 (5 bases). TRBV23-1 is reported as an ORF; its role is uncertain. Trimming cost V 4 bases and J 4 bases, with 20 bases left between them. There are 17 residues in the CDR3. The DNA for the CDR3 is TGCGCCAGCAGTCCTGGTCGGTTTGGGGCTTTATACAATGAGCAGTTCTTC. The encoded protein is CASSPGRFGALYNEQFF.

This clonotype has a count of ten or more. The J gene is TRBJ2-1, the V gene TRBV24-1; D might be TRBD1 or TRBD2, each matching 5 bases. V was pared by 3 bases and J by 5 bases, with 16 bases between. The CDR3 contains 16 residues. Germline loops: CDR1 KGHDR, CDR2 SFDVKD. CDR3 protein: CATSDAGTLGHNEQFF. DNA for the CDR3: TGTGCCACCAGTGATGCCGGGACCCTGGGCCACAATGAGCAGTTCTTC.

This clonotype came up many times. The CDR3: CASSLRHTGGYTF. The CDR3 region has the DNA TGTGCCAGCAGTTTGCGTCACACCGGGGGCTACACCTTC. The chain has TRBV12-3 or TRBV12-4 and TRBJ1-2; unclear D gene. V lost 3 bases and J 8 bases, leaving 13 bases between the germline ends. This CDR3 spans 13 amino acids.

This clonotype was observed many times. The chain carries TRBV19 and TRBJ1-2; no clear D gene. V was shortened by 1 base and J by 2 bases, with 8 bases between the two germline ends. The CDR3 contains 14 residues. CDR1 is LNHDA, CDR2 SQIVND, per germline (reference sequence). CDR3 DNA sequence: TGTGCCAGTAGTATAGGTAAAGCAAACTATGGCTACACCTTC. It codes for CASSIGKANYGYTF.

This clonotype showed up just a few times. This rearrangement joins TRBV12-3 or TRBV12-4 to TRBJ1-1; D ambiguous. Trimming took 1 base from V and 0 from J, leaving 6 bases between them. The CDR3 covers 14 residues. Here the CDR3 DNA reads TGTGCCAGCAGTTTAGAAGGAATGAACACTGAAGCTTTCTTT. Residues: CASSLEGMNTEAFF.

This clonotype was observed many times. This sequence joins TRBV29-1 and TRBJ1-1; possible D gene TRBD1, 5 bases. CDR1 and CDR2 (germline): SQVTM, ANQGSEA. This CDR3 spans 15 amino acids. V lost 5 bases and J 1 base, leaving 17 bases between the germline ends. The DNA of the CDR3 is TGCAGCGTTTGGGGCAGGGCTCGAACGAACACTGAAGCTTTCTTT. As protein: CSVWGRARTNTEAFF.

This clonotype was seen ten or more times. The chain recombines TRBV4-3 with TRBJ2-2; D possibly corresponds to TRBD2 (5 bases). V was pared by 1 base and J by 8 bases, with 14 bases between. Per the germline V gene, CDR1 is LGHNA and CDR2 is YSLEER. This CDR3 region has 15 residues. The CDR3 nucleotides are TGCGCCAGCAGCCAAGTGCGATCGGGATTGGGGGAGCTGTTTTTT. Translated, it gives CASSQVRSGLGELFF.

This clonotype came up many times. The chain joins TRBV20-1 to TRBJ2-5; D not certain. Germline loops: CDR1 DFQATT, CDR2 SNEGSKA (reference sequence). This CDR3 has 16 residues. V shed 0 bases and J shed 5 bases, with 19 bases lying between them. CDR3 amino acids: CSARDSASRDWETQYF. In DNA, the CDR3 is TGCAGTGCTAGAGATTCTGCTTCGCGCGATTGGGAGACCCAGTACTTC.

This clonotype was found many times. V is TRBV5-1 and J is TRBJ2-3; D is possibly TRBD2 (6 bases). Germline V gene lookup returns CDR1 SGHRS and CDR2 YFSETQ. The CDR3 covers 13 residues. With 6 bases removed from V and 5 bases from J, the gap between germline ends came to 13 bases. Here the CDR3 reads CASTLGGEDTQYF. Written as DNA, the CDR3 is TGCGCCAGCACCCTCGGGGGTGAAGATACGCAGTATTTT.

This clonotype was picked up a small number of times. The genes are TRBV13 and TRBJ1-1; D is unresolved. V was shortened by 0 bases and J by 0 bases, with 11 bases between the two germline ends. Germline assignment: CDR1 PRHDT and CDR2 FYEKMQ (reference sequence). CDR3 size: 16 residues. The DNA for the CDR3 is TGTGCCAGCAGCTTAGGCCAGTGGGCGATGAACACTGAAGCTTTCTTT. Translated, it gives CASSLGQWAMNTEAFF.